This T cell receptor beta chain was recorded in a study of blood T cell repertoires in COVID-19. About the research overall: Acute and convalescent COVID-19 specimens originated in the United States, Italy and Spain. Sources were T cells, B-cell-depleted T cells, or PBMCs; the material itself was cDNA or gDNA.

One Seattle source followed patients from active infection through their disease course. Original processing methods: Amplification of reference gene primers provided the estimated nucleated cell counts. Libraries were prepared by immunoSEQ multiplex PCR; TCRdb keeps only in-frame clonotypes and omits some of them. Clone size and the V and J calls come from that table; the DNA yielded D and trimming. Of 65,000 to 90,000 clones in the sample, around 77% were seen once. The length of the CDR3 is 15 residues. Germline V CDR1 and CDR2: MNHEY, SVGAGI. V lost 0 bases, J lost 6 bases, and 11 bases lay in between.

The rearrangement uses TRBV6-5 and TRBJ1-4; D possibly corresponds to TRBD1 (5 bases). This clonotype originated in a man between 65 and 85 years old with COVID-19, enrolled during active disease. The material sequenced was peripheral blood. The CDR3: CASSYSAGYDEKLFF. The CDR3 DNA reads as TGTGCCAGCAGTTACTCTGCAGGGTATGATGAAAAACTGTTTTTT.